A selection of T cell receptor beta chains follows, all from one sample in a study of control samples from healthy donors and cancer patients. Clones were sequenced by immunoSEQ multiplex PCR, and TCRdb holds only the in-frame ones, with some missing. The sample lists tens of thousands of clones; roughly 91% were seen once. The sample was blood. These receptors all come from a young man in good health. Each CDR3 is given with its conserved first and last residue. D genes are given only for firm matches. A row's size may be missing; if present it is once, few, many or a size class.

D gene	V gene	J gene	clone size	CDR3 DNA	CDR3 protein
.	TRBV20-1	TRBJ1-6	few	TGCAGTGCTAATTCACCCCTCCACTTT	CSANSPLHF
TRBD2	TRBV7-2	TRBJ2-5	.	TGTGCCAGCAGCTTTACTAGCGGGGGGGCGCAGACCCAGTACTTC	CASSFTSGGAQTQYF
.	TRBV11-2	TRBJ2-1	.	TGTGCCAGCAGCTTAGGCTCGGGACCACAGTTCTTC	CASSLGSGPQFF
TRBD2	TRBV5-4	TRBJ2-3	.	TGTGCCAGCAGCTTGTTGGTCACTAGCGGCACAGATACGCAGTATTTT	CASSLLVTSGTDTQYF
.	TRBV18	TRBJ2-5	.	TGTGCCAGCTCACCACCGGGACTTCAAGAGACCCAGTACTTC	CASSPPGLQETQYF
.	TRBV28	TRBJ1-4	.	TGTGCCAGCACAAGGGCCCATGAAAAACTGTTTTTT	CASTRAHEKLFF
TRBD2	TRBV19	TRBJ2-3	.	TGTGCCAGTAGTCCAAGACTAGCGGGGGACCCTCCAGATACGCAGTATTTT	CASSPRLAGDPPDTQYF
.	TRBV6-2/TRBV6-3	TRBJ2-3	.	TGTGCCAGCAGTCGCCAGGGACATACCCTCACAGATACGCAGTATTTT	CASSRQGHTLTDTQYF
.	TRBV4-1	TRBJ2-6	few	TGCGCCAGCAGCCATTTACTAGCTTCTGGCTCTGGGGCCAACGTCCTGACTTTC	CASSHLLASGSGANVLTF
TRBD2	TRBV5-1	TRBJ2-2	.	TGCGCCAGCAGCTTGAGACTAAGCGGGAGCGCCGGGGAGCTGTTTTTT	CASSLRLSGSAGELFF
TRBD2	TRBV20-1	TRBJ2-5	.	TGCAGTGCTAGTTGGGGAGGGGCTGAGACCCAGTACTTC	CSASWGGAETQYF
TRBD2	TRBV19	TRBJ2-1	.	TGTGCCAGTAGTATCCTACTAGCGGGGGGGAACAATGAGCAGTTCTTC	CASSILLAGGNNEQFF
.	TRBV9	TRBJ2-3	.	TGTGCCAGCAGCGAGGGACTGCTCACAGATACGCAGTATTTT	CASSEGLLTDTQYF
.	TRBV30	TRBJ1-1	.	TGTGCCTGGGGGGGAGGGACCGCCGTCTGGGGAGCTTTCTTT	CAWGGGTAVWGAFF
.	TRBV15	TRBJ2-1	.	TGTGCCTCAGAGTCCCGAGTACCCGGGGGCGGTGAGCAGTTCTTC	CASESRVPGGGEQFF
.	TRBV6-5	TRBJ1-1	.	TGTGCCAGCAGTTATTTCGGACGGCGGCTCACTGAAGCTTTCTTT	CASSYFGRRLTEAFF
TRBD1	TRBV30	TRBJ1-2	.	TGTGCCTGGAACCTGGGACAGGGATTTCCTCTGGCTATGGCTGGCTACACCTTC	CAWNLGQGFPLAMAGYTF
TRBD1	TRBV10-3	TRBJ2-6	.	TGTGCCATCAGGGACAGGACAGACGGGGCCAACGTCCTGACTTTC	CAIRDRTDGANVLTF
.	TRBV29-1	TRBJ2-5	.	TGCAGCGTTGATCGCCTCAGGGGCGGGGAGACCCAGTACTTC	CSVDRLRGGETQYF
TRBD2	TRBV15	TRBJ2-3	.	TGTGCCACCAGCAGAGGTCTAGCGGGGGGAACAGATACGCAGTATTTT	CATSRGLAGGTDTQYF
.	TRBV5-1	TRBJ2-1	.	TGCGCCAGCAGGGCGTGGTCCTCCTACAATGAGCAGTTCTTC	CASRAWSSYNEQFF
.	TRBV29-1	TRBJ2-3	.	TGCAGCGGACAGGTCACAGATACGCAGTATTTT	CSGQVTDTQYF
.	TRBV9	TRBJ1-1	.	TGTGCCAGCAGCGTAGGGGGTAGGATGAACACTGAAGCTTTCTTT	CASSVGGRMNTEAFF
.	TRBV5-4	TRBJ2-3	.	TGTGCCAGCAGCTCGCAGGTGGGGGACGATACGCAGTATTTT	CASSSQVGDDTQYF
.	TRBV12-5	TRBJ2-3	.	TGTGCTAGTGGTTTGGTTATTGGTTATGCAGATACGCAGTATTTT	CASGLVIGYADTQYF
.	TRBV12-5	TRBJ2-2	.	TGTGCTAGTGGTTTGGTAAGGTTACAGGGCTTTCTTAGCGGGGAGCTGTTTTTT	CASGLVRLQGFLSGELFF
.	TRBV27	TRBJ1-1	.	TGTGCCAGCAGTTCGCGGGGACTAATGAACACTGAAGCTTTCTTT	CASSSRGLMNTEAFF
.	TRBV5-1	TRBJ2-5	.	TGCGCCAGCAGCTCAGGGGTGACCCAAGAGACCCAGTACTTC	CASSSGVTQETQYF
.	TRBV27	TRBJ1-1	.	TGTGCCAGCAGTGAACCGGGACGGACAAACACTGAAGCTTTCTTT	CASSEPGRTNTEAFF
TRBD1	TRBV28	TRBJ1-5	.	TGTGCCAGCAGTTTAAGGGGACAGGGAACTCAGCCCCAGCATTTT	CASSLRGQGTQPQHF
.	TRBV10-3	TRBJ1-5	.	TGTGCCATCAAACAGGAGACCAATCAGCCCCAGCATTTT	CAIKQETNQPQHF
TRBD1	TRBV19	TRBJ1-2	.	TGTGCCAGTAGTATTCGGACAGGAATATTGGGTGGCTACACCTTC	CASSIRTGILGGYTF
.	TRBV5-5	TRBJ1-2	.	TGTGCCAGCAGCTTGGTGGGACGCCGAGACTATGGCTACACCTTC	CASSLVGRRDYGYTF
.	TRBV24-1	TRBJ2-5	.	TGTGCCACCAGTGATGGCTCATTTCAAGAGACCCAGTACTTC	CATSDGSFQETQYF
.	TRBV6-6	TRBJ2-2	.	TGTGCCAGCAGTCAACTAGATGGGATAAACACCGGGGAGCTGTTTTTT	CASSQLDGINTGELFF
.	TRBV5-6	TRBJ1-2	.	TGTGCCAGCAGGGCGAGCTATGGCTACACCTTC	CASRASYGYTF
.	TRBV7-2	TRBJ2-1	.	TGTGCCAGCAGCAAACAGGTCAATGAGCAGTTCTTC	CASSKQVNEQFF
.	TRBV12-3/TRBV12-4	TRBJ2-2	.	TGTGCCAGCAGGCGGAACACCGGGGAGCTGTTTTTT	CASRRNTGELFF
TRBD2	TRBV11-2	TRBJ2-1	.	TGTGCCAGCAGAACAGCGGGAGCCTTCAACAATGAGCAGTTCTTC	CASRTAGAFNNEQFF
.	TRBV9	TRBJ2-7	once	TGTGCCAGCAGCTTAGAGGGTTACGAGCAGTACTTC	CASSLEGYEQYF
TRBD1	TRBV7-3	TRBJ1-1	.	TGTGCCAGCAGCGCCGACAGGGACACTGAAGCTTTCTTT	CASSADRDTEAFF
.	TRBV4-2	TRBJ2-6	.	TGTGCCAGCAGCCAATCTGGGGGGAACTCTGGGGCCAACGTCCTGACTTTC	CASSQSGGNSGANVLTF
.	TRBV10-3	TRBJ1-2	.	TGTGCCATCAGTGAGGGAGGGAGGGGGACCTATGGCTACACCTTC	CAISEGGRGTYGYTF
TRBD1	TRBV19	TRBJ2-1	.	TGTGCCAGTAGTGCGCAGGGGGAGAGGGGATACAATGAGCAGTTCTTC	CASSAQGERGYNEQFF
TRBD2	TRBV5-6	TRBJ2-3	few	TGTGCCAGCAGCTTGCTCGCTAGCGGGGGCACAGATACGCAGTATTTT	CASSLLASGGTDTQYF
.	TRBV9	TRBJ2-3	.	TGTGCCAGCAGCGTAGTCCCAGAAACAGATACGCAGTATTTT	CASSVVPETDTQYF
.	TRBV19	TRBJ1-2	.	TGTGCCAGTAGGAGGTCAGATCCTAACTATGGCTACACCTTC	CASRRSDPNYGYTF
.	TRBV6-2/TRBV6-3	TRBJ2-1	.	TGTGCCAGCAGTTACGGGTACAATGAGCAGTTCTTC	CASSYGYNEQFF
.	TRBV5-1	TRBJ2-7	.	TGCGCCAGCAGCCGTGACCAATTCTACGAGCAGTACTTC	CASSRDQFYEQYF
TRBD1	TRBV4-3	TRBJ2-3	.	TGCGCCAGCAGCCAACAACAGGGGTTAGCAGATACGCAGTATTTT	CASSQQQGLADTQYF
TRBD2	TRBV6-5	TRBJ2-7	.	TGTGCCAGCAGTTACTCGACTAGCGGCCTCTACGAGCAGTACTTC	CASSYSTSGLYEQYF
TRBD1	TRBV18	TRBJ1-2	.	TGTGCCAGCTCACCATCAGGGGGCAGCTATGGCTACACCTTC	CASSPSGGSYGYTF
.	TRBV5-1	TRBJ1-1	.	TGCGCCAGCAGCTTGGGCAGAAACATGAACACTGAAGCTTTCTTT	CASSLGRNMNTEAFF